What follows are 19 T cell receptor beta chains derived from one specimen sequenced in a study of monozygotic twins with cystic fibrosis. The table came from immunoSEQ multiplex PCR; TCRdb's copy has only in-frame clones and leaves some out. This sample carries approximately 34,000 clones, 90% to 98% of them seen once, and the ten largest clones take about 0.15%. Specimen: blood. The receptors originated from a girl aged 2 to 10 with cystic fibrosis.

The chain recombines TRBV7-2 with TRBJ2-1; a weak D match, TRBD2 (6 bases). CDR3 length: 16 amino acids. Germline V CDR1 and CDR2: SGHTA, FQGNSA. V dropped 5 bases and J dropped 9 bases, with 23 bases sitting between them. The CDR3 region is CASSPIAAKVGGEQFF. The DNA for the CDR3 is TGTGCCAGCAGCCCTATAGCGGCAAAGGTAGGTGGTGAGCAGTTCTTC.

The chain has TRBV18 and TRBJ2-1, with D unclear. Trimming stripped 1 base from V and 8 bases from J, with 12 bases between. The CDR3 runs to 14 residues. Germline V gene lookup returns CDR1 KGHSH and CDR2 LQKENI. CDR3 amino acids: CASSPRFSEHEQFF. The CDR3 region has the DNA TGTGCCAGCTCACCACGATTCTCGGAGCATGAGCAGTTCTTC.

The chain has TRBV11-2 and TRBJ2-5; D is unresolved. Germline CDR1 is SGHAT and CDR2 is FQNNGV. The CDR3 sequence is 12 residues long. The V gene lost 5 bases and the J gene lost 2 bases, with 6 bases spanning the gap. CDR3 in amino acids: CASSGVQETQYF. The DNA for the CDR3 is TGTGCCAGCAGCGGGGTTCAAGAGACCCAGTACTTC.

This clone appeared once. This chain uses TRBV5-5 with TRBJ1-2, with TRBD1 identical over 10 bases. After removal of 4 bases from V and 6 bases from J, the junction contained 9 bases not matched to a gene. The CDR3 has 15 residues. Germline values: CDR1 SGHKS, CDR2 YYEKEE (reference sequence). The CDR3 DNA sequence: TGTGCCAGCAGCGCTCCGGGACAGGGGAGGAATGGCTACACCTTC. As protein: CASSAPGQGRNGYTF.

The V call is TRBV4-1, the J call TRBJ2-7, with D unclear. This CDR3 is 18 amino acids long. From germline, CDR1 is MGHRA and CDR2 YSYEKL. The V and J ends lost 1 base and 0 bases respectively, with 19 bases between them. The CDR3 here is CASSQVRRSARNSYEQYF. CDR3 DNA sequence: TGCGCCAGCAGCCAAGTCCGTCGGTCTGCCCGCAACTCCTACGAGCAGTACTTC.

The rearrangement joins TRBV15 to TRBJ2-2, with 10 bases aligning to TRBD2. The germline CDR1 and CDR2 sequences are LNHNV and YYDKDF (reference sequence). V lost 2 bases, J lost 7 bases, and 10 bases stayed unmatched. This CDR3 comprises 17 residues. The CDR3 region is CATSRSLAGLSHGELFF. Written as DNA, the CDR3 is TGTGCCACCAGCAGATCACTAGCGGGACTATCCCACGGGGAGCTGTTTTTT.

V gene TRBV27 combines with J gene TRBJ2-7; D uncertain. This CDR3 is built from 12 residues. V gave up 6 bases and J gave up 5 bases, with 11 bases separating them. Germline CDR1 and CDR2: MNHEY and SMNVEV (reference sequence). The CDR3 is CASRHRSNEQYF. The CDR3 DNA sequence: TGTGCCAGCAGGCATCGTAGCAACGAGCAGTACTTC.

V is TRBV14 and J is TRBJ2-7, with 7 bases fitting TRBD1. Losses at the gene ends were 0 bases for V and 5 bases for J; bases not matched to a gene: 10. CDR1 and CDR2 from the germline V gene are SGHDN and FVKESK. The CDR3 totals 16 residues. CDR3 in DNA: TGTGCCAGCAGCCAAGATAATGGAAGGGGGCGTCACGAGCAGTACTTC. This sequence encodes CASSQDNGRGRHEQYF.

This sequence joins TRBV2 and TRBJ2-7; TRBD2 might be the D (5 bases). Trimming shortened V by 2 bases and J by 7 bases, and 12 bases separated the two germline ends. The CDR3 length is 13 residues. Germline loops: CDR1 SNHLY, CDR2 FYNNEI. The CDR3 DNA is TGTGCCAGCAGTGAAAGGTTTAGCGTGGAGCAGTACTTC. Its translation is CASSERFSVEQYF.

The genes are TRBV6-1 and TRBJ1-2; the D gene is possibly TRBD1 (5 bases). From germline, CDR1 is MNHNS and CDR2 SASEGT. V shed 6 bases and J shed 2 bases, with 13 bases lying between them. The CDR3 sequence is 14 residues long. This chain's CDR3 is CASSKGQQNYGYTF. CDR3 nucleotides: TGTGCCAGCAGCAAAGGACAACAAAACTATGGCTACACCTTC.

This chain links TRBV4-2 with TRBJ2-5; TRBD2 matches at 9 bases. The V and J ends lost 4 bases and 0 bases, in that order; junction bases with no gene match: 6. The CDR3 spans 16 residues. In germline, CDR1 is LGHNA, CDR2 YNFKEQ. This chain's CDR3 is CASSPLSGRYQETQYF. CDR3 in DNA: TGTGCCAGCAGCCCTCTGAGCGGGAGGTACCAAGAGACCCAGTACTTC.

The chain is built from TRBV5-1 and TRBJ1-4; a possible D gene is TRBD1 (5 bases). There are 16 residues in the CDR3. The V gene lost 1 base and the J gene lost 0 bases, with 10 bases spanning the gap. CDR1 is SGHRS, CDR2 YFSETQ, per germline. CDR3 in amino acids: CASSLQGAATNEKLFF. As DNA, the CDR3 is TGCGCCAGCAGCTTGCAGGGCGCAGCAACTAATGAAAAACTGTTTTTT.

The chain is built from TRBV5-4 and TRBJ1-2, with 7 nucleotides matching TRBD1. Germline assignment: CDR1 SGHNT and CDR2 YYREEE (reference sequence). V was clipped by 3 bases and J by 4 bases; unmatched bases: 12. This CDR3 is built from 16 residues. This CDR3 reads CASSYPGDREGYGYTF. CDR3 DNA: TGTGCCAGCAGCTATCCAGGAGACAGGGAGGGCTATGGCTACACCTTC.

V gene TRBV6-4 combines with J gene TRBJ2-3, with D perhaps TRBD2 (5 bases). Per the germline V gene, CDR1 is MRHNA and CDR2 is SNTAGT. The CDR3 has 16 amino acids. Trimming shortened V by 2 bases and J by 0 bases, and 12 bases separated the two germline ends. CDR3 loop: CASSDHASGSTDTQYF. CDR3 coding DNA: TGTGCCAGCAGTGACCACGCCAGCGGTAGCACAGATACGCAGTATTTT.

The gene calls are TRBV15 and TRBJ2-7; tentative D call: TRBD2 (6 bases). The CDR3 has 15 residues. With 0 bases removed from V and 4 bases from J, the gap between germline ends came to 13 bases. Per the germline V gene, CDR1 is LNHNV and CDR2 is YYDKDF (reference sequence). CDR3 sequence (DNA): TGTGCCACCAGCAGAGAAGACGGAGGGGCTTACGAGCAGTACTTC. Encoded protein: CATSREDGGAYEQYF.

The chain employs TRBV4-2 and TRBJ1-4; weak D call: TRBD1 (6 bases). CDR3 length equals 15 residues. Germline CDR1 LGHNA, CDR2 YNFKEQ. V lost 0 bases, J lost 2 bases, and 7 bases lay in between. The CDR3 protein is CASSQDGQTNEKLFF. CDR3 bases: TGTGCCAGCAGCCAAGATGGACAGACTAATGAAAAACTGTTTTTT.

This sequence joins TRBV11-3 and TRBJ2-1, with 8 positions matching TRBD2. The CDR3 length is 15 residues. J gave up 7 bases and V 5 bases, and 10 bases lay outside the gene matches. The germline V gene has CDR1 SGHNT and CDR2 YENEEA. Here the CDR3 DNA reads TGTGCCAGCAGCCGTGGACTAGCATTGTGGAATGAGCAGTTCTTC. It is translated as CASSRGLALWNEQFF.

The V and J genes are TRBV5-1 and TRBJ1-1; D gene ambiguous. Between the trimmed V and J ends, which lost 6 bases and 4 bases, there was a span of 16 bases. The V gene's germline CDR1 is SGHRS and CDR2 YFSETQ. This CDR3 is 14 amino acids long. CDR3 sequence: CASKERDTATEAFF. The CDR3 bases are TGCGCCAGCAAGGAACGTGACACCGCCACTGAAGCTTTCTTT.

This clone was counted a single time. V is TRBV14 and J is TRBJ2-2; D call uncertain. Germline CDR1 and CDR2: SGHDN and FVKESK. Trimming removed 3 bases at V and 5 bases at J, with 7 bases between. CDR3 length equals 13 residues. The CDR3 nucleotides read TGTGCCAGCAGCCAGGTCACGACCGGGGAGCTGTTTTTT. It is translated as CASSQVTTGELFF.